Listed below are T cell receptor beta chains from one sample, sequenced in a study of beta chain features in type 1 diabetes. Sequencing used immunoSEQ multiplex PCR; TCRdb keeps in-frame clones, though not all of them. The table has about 340,000 clones, over 7% seen once. Sequenced material: central memory CD4+ T cells from blood. These receptors were collected from a man aged 25-45 years with type 1 diabetes. Both conserved end residues are part of each CDR3. D genes are given only for firm matches. Only some rows state a clone size, as once, few, many or a class for expanded clones.

DNA: TGTGCCAGCAGCTCCCCATCGGTTGGAAACATTCAGTACTTC; CDR3: CASSSPSVGNIQYF; D: .; J: TRBJ2-4; V: TRBV7-2; size: .
DNA: TGTGCCAGTACCAAATGGGGTCAGCCCCAGCATTTT; CDR3: CASTKWGQPQHF; D: .; J: TRBJ1-5; V: TRBV19; size: few
DNA: TGCGCCAGCAGCGTGCCCTCAGGGGGCGGCGGGAGCGAGCAGTACTTC; CDR3: CASSVPSGGGGSEQYF; D: .; J: TRBJ2-7; V: TRBV5-1; size: few
DNA: TGTGCCACCAGAGCGGAGTCTCTAAGGAGCACTGAAGCTTTCTTT; CDR3: CATRAESLRSTEAFF; D: .; J: TRBJ1-1; V: TRBV15; size: .
DNA: TGTGCCAGTAGACCTCCGGGACAGATCTCCTACGAGCAGTACTTC; CDR3: CASRPPGQISYEQYF; D: TRBD1; J: TRBJ2-7; V: TRBV19; size: few
DNA: TGTGCCAGCAGTTATGGCATCATTCAGTACTTC; CDR3: CASSYGIIQYF; D: .; J: TRBJ2-4; V: TRBV10-3; size: few
DNA: TGCGCCAGCAGCCAAGAACCAGGGAATAATTCACCCCTCCACTTT; CDR3: CASSQEPGNNSPLHF; D: .; J: TRBJ1-6; V: TRBV4-1; size: .
DNA: TGTGCCAGCACTAGACTAGCGGAAAACATTCAGTACTTC; CDR3: CASTRLAENIQYF; D: TRBD2; J: TRBJ2-4; V: TRBV6-5; size: .
DNA: TGTGCCAGTAGGGGTCCGGGGAACAATTCACCCCTCCACTTT; CDR3: CASRGPGNNSPLHF; D: .; J: TRBJ1-6; V: TRBV19; size: few
DNA: TGTGCCAGCACCGGGACTCAACTTGATAATTCACCCCTCCACTTT; CDR3: CASTGTQLDNSPLHF; D: .; J: TRBJ1-6; V: TRBV6-5; size: .
DNA: TGTGCCAGCAGTCCAAGGACAGGGTGGACAGATACGCAGTATTTT; CDR3: CASSPRTGWTDTQYF; D: TRBD1; J: TRBJ2-3; V: TRBV27; size: few
DNA: TGTGCCAGTAGTTACCCGGGACAGGGCACTGAAGCTTTCTTT; CDR3: CASSYPGQGTEAFF; D: TRBD1; J: TRBJ1-1; V: TRBV19; size: few
DNA: TGCGCCAGCAGCGTGGACCTAGAGACCCAGTACTTC; CDR3: CASSVDLETQYF; D: .; J: TRBJ2-5; V: TRBV5-1; size: few
DNA: TGTGCCAGCAGTCTCCCGGTCGGGGCTGGGGCCAACGTCCTGACTTTC; CDR3: CASSLPVGAGANVLTF; D: .; J: TRBJ2-6; V: TRBV28; size: .
DNA: TGCAGCGTTGAATCCTCGGGAAACACCATATATTTT; CDR3: CSVESSGNTIYF; D: .; J: TRBJ1-3; V: TRBV29-1; size: .
DNA: TGTGCCAGCAGCCCCAATCTAGCGGGGGGGAGGAATGAGCAGTTCTTC; CDR3: CASSPNLAGGRNEQFF; D: TRBD2; J: TRBJ2-1; V: TRBV5-4; size: few
DNA: TGTGCCAGCAGGCCCGGGACAGCTTGGAACACTGAAGCTTTCTTT; CDR3: CASRPGTAWNTEAFF; D: TRBD1; J: TRBJ1-1; V: TRBV6-1; size: few
DNA: TGTGCCAGCAGCTTAACGGGACAGGGCTCCGAGCAGTACTTC; CDR3: CASSLTGQGSEQYF; D: TRBD1; J: TRBJ2-7; V: TRBV5-6; size: .
DNA: TGCGCCAGCAGCCAACAGGGAGGGGTTCAAGAGACCCAGTACTTC; CDR3: CASSQQGGVQETQYF; D: .; J: TRBJ2-5; V: TRBV5-1; size: few
DNA: TGTGCCAGCAGCTTGGGACTAGCGGGGGACACCGGGGAGCTGTTTTTT; CDR3: CASSLGLAGDTGELFF; D: TRBD2; J: TRBJ2-2; V: TRBV7-8; size: few
DNA: TGTGCCAGCAGCCCTTTTTCGACAGGGGGTAATTCACCCCTCCACTTT; CDR3: CASSPFSTGGNSPLHF; D: TRBD1; J: TRBJ1-6; V: TRBV14; size: many
DNA: TGTGCCAGCAGCGTTTCCGGGACTTCCGGGAGAGGCTACACCTTC; CDR3: CASSVSGTSGRGYTF; D: .; J: TRBJ1-2; V: TRBV9; size: few